The source of this T cell receptor beta chain is a study of blood T cell repertoires in COVID-19. The germline V gene has CDR1 SGHAT and CDR2 FQNNGV. The V end lost 1 base, the J end lost 3 bases, and 13 bases lay between the germline ends. The length of the CDR3 is 17 residues. Only in-frame clones appear in the TCRdb table, and some are missing; sequencing was by immunoSEQ multiplex PCR. The table lists some 300,000 clones, 88% of them singletons. This clonotype was sampled from a woman aged 55-69 years in a cohort exposed to, infected with or recovered from COVID-19 (not recorded which). The sample taken for sequencing was PBMCs or T cells enriched from blood (not recorded which). The rearrangement links TRBV11-2 to TRBJ1-6, with D perhaps matching TRBD1 (5 bases). CDR3 amino acids: CASSLAGTLDYNSPLHF. The CDR3 DNA sequence: TGTGCCAGCAGCTTAGCCGGGACTTTAGACTATAATTCACCCCTCCACTTT.